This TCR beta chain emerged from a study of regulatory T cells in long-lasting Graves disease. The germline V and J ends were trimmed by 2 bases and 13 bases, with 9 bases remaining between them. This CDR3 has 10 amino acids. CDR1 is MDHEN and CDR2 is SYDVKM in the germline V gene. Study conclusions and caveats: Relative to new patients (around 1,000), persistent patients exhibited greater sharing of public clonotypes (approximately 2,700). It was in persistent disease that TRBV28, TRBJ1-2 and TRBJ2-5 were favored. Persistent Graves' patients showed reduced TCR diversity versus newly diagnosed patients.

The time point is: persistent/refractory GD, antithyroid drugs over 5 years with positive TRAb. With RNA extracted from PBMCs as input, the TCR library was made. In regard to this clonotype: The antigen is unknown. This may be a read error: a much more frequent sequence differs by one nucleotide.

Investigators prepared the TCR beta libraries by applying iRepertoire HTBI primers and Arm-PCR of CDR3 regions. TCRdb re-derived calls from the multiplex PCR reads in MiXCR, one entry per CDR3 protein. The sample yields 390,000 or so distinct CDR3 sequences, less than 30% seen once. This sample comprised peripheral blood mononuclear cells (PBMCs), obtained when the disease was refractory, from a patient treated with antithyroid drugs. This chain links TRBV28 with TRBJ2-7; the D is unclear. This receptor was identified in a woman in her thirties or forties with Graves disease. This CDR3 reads CASSLRQIYF. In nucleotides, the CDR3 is TGTGCCAGCAGTTTACGGCAGATATACTTC.